These T cell receptor beta chains were read from a single sample in a study of blood T cell dynamics during melanoma immunotherapy. Assay: immunoSEQ multiplex PCR; the TCRdb copy retains only in-frame clones and omits some. Here the sample spans over 20,000 clones, around 92% being singletons. This specimen was blood, taken from a patient treated with checkpoint blockade. Source of these receptors: a human donor with melanoma. Each CDR3 is given with its conserved first and last residue. Each record gives: CDR3 DNA, CDR3 protein, V gene, D gene, CDR3 length, clone size, J gene. The D gene is left open where the match is weak. Rows may omit the clone size; those that give it use once, few, many or a size class.

cdr3_nt: TGTGCCAGCAGCTTGAACCCCGGGACAGGGCAAGAGACCCAGTACTTC
cdr3_aa: CASSLNPGTGQETQYF
v_call: TRBV7-6
d_call: TRBD1
cdr3_length: 16
clone_size: once
j_call: TRBJ2-5

cdr3_nt: TGCGCCAGCAGCCAAGTGTTGTCAGGGACCCCCTACGAGCAGTACTTC
cdr3_aa: CASSQVLSGTPYEQYF
v_call: TRBV4-1
d_call: .
cdr3_length: 16
clone_size: .
j_call: TRBJ2-7

cdr3_nt: TGTGCCAGCAGCTCCCACGGGAACACTGAAGCTTTCTTT
cdr3_aa: CASSSHGNTEAFF
v_call: TRBV7-3
d_call: .
cdr3_length: 13
clone_size: .
j_call: TRBJ1-1

cdr3_nt: TGTGCCAGCACCCGATCCTTAGGGGAGAACACTGAAGCTTTCTTT
cdr3_aa: CASTRSLGENTEAFF
v_call: TRBV6-5
d_call: .
cdr3_length: 15
clone_size: .
j_call: TRBJ1-1

cdr3_nt: TGTGCCAGCAGCCTATACCGGGACAGGGCAAACTATGGCTACACCTTC
cdr3_aa: CASSLYRDRANYGYTF
v_call: TRBV7-9
d_call: TRBD1
cdr3_length: 16
clone_size: .
j_call: TRBJ1-2

cdr3_nt: TGTGCCAGCAGCGCCGCGTGGGGGGGGGACTCCTACGAGCAGTACTTC
cdr3_aa: CASSAAWGGDSYEQYF
v_call: TRBV13
d_call: TRBD2
cdr3_length: 16
clone_size: .
j_call: TRBJ2-7

cdr3_nt: TGTGCCAGCCGGTACAGTACCGGGGCCAACGTCCTGACTTTC
cdr3_aa: CASRYSTGANVLTF
v_call: TRBV18
d_call: .
cdr3_length: 14
clone_size: .
j_call: TRBJ2-6

cdr3_nt: TGTGCCAGCAGTTACGGCCGAGAGACCCAGTACTTC
cdr3_aa: CASSYGRETQYF
v_call: TRBV6-6
d_call: .
cdr3_length: 12
clone_size: .
j_call: TRBJ2-5

cdr3_nt: TGTGCCAGCAGCTTATATGACAGTTCCCACGAGCAGTACTTC
cdr3_aa: CASSLYDSSHEQYF
v_call: TRBV7-2
d_call: .
cdr3_length: 14
clone_size: .
j_call: TRBJ2-7

cdr3_nt: TGTGCCAGCAGTTTCACGGGAGGGAATGAAAAACTGTTTTTT
cdr3_aa: CASSFTGGNEKLFF
v_call: TRBV28
d_call: .
cdr3_length: 14
clone_size: .
j_call: TRBJ1-4

cdr3_nt: TGTGCCAGCTCACCGGCTGGCGGGAGCTCCTACGAGCAGTACTTC
cdr3_aa: CASSPAGGSSYEQYF
v_call: TRBV18
d_call: TRBD2
cdr3_length: 15
clone_size: .
j_call: TRBJ2-7

cdr3_nt: TGTGCCAGCAGTTTATGGTCGGCAGGAACCTATGGCTACACCTTC
cdr3_aa: CASSLWSAGTYGYTF
v_call: TRBV28
d_call: .
cdr3_length: 15
clone_size: once
j_call: TRBJ1-2

cdr3_nt: TGTGCCAGCAGCGAAGTTCCCTCCGGGACAGGGGGCTTTGGCTACACCTTC
cdr3_aa: CASSEVPSGTGGFGYTF
v_call: TRBV6-1
d_call: TRBD1
cdr3_length: 17
clone_size: few
j_call: TRBJ1-2

cdr3_nt: TGTGCCAGCAGTGAAGTTTCGGACAAACTTCAGCCCCAGCATTTT
cdr3_aa: CASSEVSDKLQPQHF
v_call: TRBV6-1
d_call: .
cdr3_length: 15
clone_size: few
j_call: TRBJ1-5

cdr3_nt: TGCGCCAGCAGCTTGGTGGGGGGGTCCGATCAGCCCCAGCATTTT
cdr3_aa: CASSLVGGSDQPQHF
v_call: TRBV5-1
d_call: .
cdr3_length: 15
clone_size: .
j_call: TRBJ1-5

cdr3_nt: TGTGCCAGCTCACCCCGAGGATCCAGGGGAAACAATCAGCCCCAGCATTTT
cdr3_aa: CASSPRGSRGNNQPQHF
v_call: TRBV18
d_call: .
cdr3_length: 17
clone_size: .
j_call: TRBJ1-5

cdr3_nt: TGTGCCAGCAAAGGGACAGCTTTAAACACTGAAGCTTTCTTT
cdr3_aa: CASKGTALNTEAFF
v_call: TRBV6-6
d_call: TRBD1
cdr3_length: 14
clone_size: .
j_call: TRBJ1-1

cdr3_nt: TGTGCCAGTAGTATTAGGACAGTTGGCTCCTACGAGCAGTACTTC
cdr3_aa: CASSIRTVGSYEQYF
v_call: TRBV19
d_call: .
cdr3_length: 15
clone_size: .
j_call: TRBJ2-7

cdr3_nt: TGTGCCAGCAATTTGGACAGGGCGGGAGAGCAGTACTTC
cdr3_aa: CASNLDRAGEQYF
v_call: TRBV6-1
d_call: TRBD1
cdr3_length: 13
clone_size: .
j_call: TRBJ2-7

cdr3_nt: TGTGCCAGCCGGCCGACATATAGGGGGGGCGGCTACACCTTC
cdr3_aa: CASRPTYRGGGYTF
v_call: TRBV7-9
d_call: .
cdr3_length: 14
clone_size: .
j_call: TRBJ1-2

cdr3_nt: TGCAGCGTTGAAATGGCTAGCGGGCACTACGAGCAGTACTTC
cdr3_aa: CSVEMASGHYEQYF
v_call: TRBV29-1
d_call: TRBD2
cdr3_length: 14
clone_size: .
j_call: TRBJ2-7

cdr3_nt: TGTGCCAGCAGCGAAGGGGTAACAGATACGCAGTATTTT
cdr3_aa: CASSEGVTDTQYF
v_call: TRBV9
d_call: .
cdr3_length: 13
clone_size: .
j_call: TRBJ2-3

cdr3_nt: TGTGCCAGCAGCTTCTCTGGGGCCAACGTCCTGACTTTC
cdr3_aa: CASSFSGANVLTF
v_call: TRBV7-9
d_call: .
cdr3_length: 13
clone_size: .
j_call: TRBJ2-6

cdr3_nt: TGTGCCAGCAGCCATCGACGGGAACCCGATCAGCCCCAGCATTTT
cdr3_aa: CASSHRREPDQPQHF
v_call: TRBV7-6
d_call: .
cdr3_length: 15
clone_size: once
j_call: TRBJ1-5

cdr3_nt: TGTGCTAGTGGTTTGTCTCTAGGACTAGCGGGAGCTAGAGAGACCCAGTACTTC
cdr3_aa: CASGLSLGLAGARETQYF
v_call: TRBV12-5
d_call: TRBD2
cdr3_length: 18
clone_size: once
j_call: TRBJ2-5

cdr3_nt: TGTGCCTGGAGGCCAGGGGGGGTGAACACTGAAGCTTTCTTT
cdr3_aa: CAWRPGGVNTEAFF
v_call: TRBV30
d_call: TRBD1
cdr3_length: 14
clone_size: .
j_call: TRBJ1-1

cdr3_nt: TGTGCCAGCAGTGACGCCCAGGGGAACACCGGGGAGCTGTTTTTT
cdr3_aa: CASSDAQGNTGELFF
v_call: TRBV2
d_call: .
cdr3_length: 15
clone_size: .
j_call: TRBJ2-2

cdr3_nt: TGCGCCAGCAGCTTGGAAGGCCGGACTAATGAAAAACTGTTTTTT
cdr3_aa: CASSLEGRTNEKLFF
v_call: TRBV5-1
d_call: .
cdr3_length: 15
clone_size: .
j_call: TRBJ1-4

cdr3_nt: TGTGCCAGCAGTTTTTCTTTATTCGGCGGCTACACCTTC
cdr3_aa: CASSFSLFGGYTF
v_call: TRBV27
d_call: .
cdr3_length: 13
clone_size: once
j_call: TRBJ1-2